This TCR beta chain is drawn from a study of shared clonotypes between healthy human individuals. Libraries were prepared by immunoSEQ multiplex PCR; TCRdb keeps only in-frame clonotypes and omits some of them. The data show some 480,000 clones, 70% to 85% seen once. The CDR3 has 13 amino acids. The V end lost 6 bases, the J end lost 8 bases, and 16 bases lay between the germline ends. From germline, CDR1 is MNHEY and CDR2 SMNVEV (reference sequence). The rearrangement uses TRBV27 and TRBJ1-1, with D uncertain. The sample consisted of PBMCs. This clonotype was sampled from a woman aged 40 to 50 in good health. Some clones in this sample may be carry-over from other donors' samples. This chain's CDR3 is CASRAGSAGEAFF. In DNA form, the CDR3 reads TGTGCCAGCAGGGCCGGCTCGGCGGGGGAAGCTTTCTTT.